This paragraph covers one T cell receptor (beta chain) sequence. What it binds is not known. The read terminates 3 residues before the CDR3 end, so the remaining end is supplied by the germline J gene. Libraries were prepared by immunoSEQ multiplex PCR; TCRdb keeps only in-frame clonotypes and omits some of them. With about 39,000 clones in the sample, the ten largest clones hold 4.8%. This sample is part of a study of T cells in women clearing cervical HPV infection. Findings and limits, study-wide: Combining TCR richness with V gene abundances gave approximately 0.8 AUC. It is unknown whether associations predate infection; no effector/memory or HPV-specific sorting.

Germline V gene sequence: CDR1 PRHDT, CDR2 FYEKMQ (reference sequence). With 3 bases clipped from V and 1 base from J, the junction kept 8 bases outside the gene matches. This CDR3 spans 16 amino acids. The sample comprised blood buffy coat. This chain joins TRBV13 and TRBJ2-7; 8 bases map to TRBD2. The clonotype comes from a woman between 18 and 70 years old with a cervical HPV16 infection that either progressed to CIN3+ or cleared (not recorded which). The CDR3 bases that were read are TGTGCCAGCAGCTTTTACGCGGGGGGTTCATCCTACGAG. Translated: CASSFYAGGSSYE. The CDR3, in full, reads CASSFYAGGSSYEQYF.